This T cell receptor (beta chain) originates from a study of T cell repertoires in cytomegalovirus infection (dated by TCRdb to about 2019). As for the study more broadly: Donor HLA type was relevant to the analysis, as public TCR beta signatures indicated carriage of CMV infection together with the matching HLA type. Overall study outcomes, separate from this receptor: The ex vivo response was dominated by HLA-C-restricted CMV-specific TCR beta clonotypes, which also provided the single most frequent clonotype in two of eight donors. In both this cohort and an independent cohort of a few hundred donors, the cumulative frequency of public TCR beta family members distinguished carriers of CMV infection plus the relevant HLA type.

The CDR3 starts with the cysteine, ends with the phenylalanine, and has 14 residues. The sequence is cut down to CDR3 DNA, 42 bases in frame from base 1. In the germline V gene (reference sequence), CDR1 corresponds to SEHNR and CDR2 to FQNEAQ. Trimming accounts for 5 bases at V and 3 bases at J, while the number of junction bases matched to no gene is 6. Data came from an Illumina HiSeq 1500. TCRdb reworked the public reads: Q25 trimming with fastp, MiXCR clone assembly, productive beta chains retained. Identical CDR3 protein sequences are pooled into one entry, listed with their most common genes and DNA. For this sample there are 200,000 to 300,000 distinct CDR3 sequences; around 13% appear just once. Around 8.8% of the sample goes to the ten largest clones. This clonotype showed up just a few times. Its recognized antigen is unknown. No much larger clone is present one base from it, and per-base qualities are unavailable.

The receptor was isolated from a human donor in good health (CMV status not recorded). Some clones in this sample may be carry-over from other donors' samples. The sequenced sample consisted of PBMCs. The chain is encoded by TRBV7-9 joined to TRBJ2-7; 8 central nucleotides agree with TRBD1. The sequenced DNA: TGTGCCAGCAGCCATACAGGGGGGCTCTACGAGCAGTACTTC. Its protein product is CASSHTGGLYEQYF.